This T cell receptor (beta chain) appears in the sequencing data of a study of shared T cell receptors in the human thymus. The data were produced by immunoSEQ multiplex PCR, yet TCRdb's version contains in-frame clones alone and is incomplete. Among over 450,000 clones listed, about four fifths were seen once. This CDR3 is built from 17 residues. Germline CDR1 and CDR2: SGHRS and YFSETQ. After removal of 0 bases from V and 3 bases from J, the junction contained 6 bases not matched to a gene. This sample was shared with a second study, whose subject was human thymus T cells. That work adds: Resections from corrective heart surgery provided thymus tissue. Thymic repertoires of unrelated individuals were reported in related research to overlap highly.

This clonotype was obtained from a boy under three years old with a congenital heart defect. What was sequenced was thymocytes. V usage is TRBV5-1 and J usage is TRBJ2-2; TRBD2 aligns across 9 bases. The CDR3 loop is CASSLVMAGGDTGELFF. DNA for the CDR3: TGCGCCAGCAGCTTGGTGATGGCGGGAGGGGACACCGGGGAGCTGTTTTTT.